The clone carrying this TCR beta chain was observed a single time. Its antigen is unknown. PCR employed 60 Vbeta and 13 Jbeta primers. TCRdb's copy holds only in-frame clones and misses some; the assay was immunoSEQ multiplex PCR. The sample records 180,000 or so clones, 80% to 90% being singletons. Germline CDR1 reads SGHAT; CDR2 reads FQNNGV. This CDR3 is built from 13 residues. V was pared by 2 bases and J by 11 bases, with 13 bases between. This entry comes from a study of cytomegalovirus exposure and HLA in healthy donors. General observations from the study: The availability of immune exposure information extended only to CMV serostatus. Across donors, sequencing depth was assumed by presence/absence analyses to be roughly uniform.

The source is a woman younger than 35 in good health and CMV-seronegative. Sequencing input: PBMCs. The chain is built from TRBV11-2 and TRBJ2-1, with D maybe TRBD2 (5 bases). The CDR3 DNA follows: TGTGCCAGCAGCTTATACGTAGAGGGAAAGCAGTTCTTC. Its protein is CASSLYVEGKQFF. The whole variable domain, remainder taken from reference TRBV11-2 and TRBJ2-1, is EAGVAQSPRYKIIEKRQSVAFWCNPISGHATLYWYQQILGQGPKLLIQFQNNGVVDDSQLPKDRFSAERLKGVDSTLKIQPAKLEDSAVYLCASSLYVEGKQFFGPGTRLTVL.